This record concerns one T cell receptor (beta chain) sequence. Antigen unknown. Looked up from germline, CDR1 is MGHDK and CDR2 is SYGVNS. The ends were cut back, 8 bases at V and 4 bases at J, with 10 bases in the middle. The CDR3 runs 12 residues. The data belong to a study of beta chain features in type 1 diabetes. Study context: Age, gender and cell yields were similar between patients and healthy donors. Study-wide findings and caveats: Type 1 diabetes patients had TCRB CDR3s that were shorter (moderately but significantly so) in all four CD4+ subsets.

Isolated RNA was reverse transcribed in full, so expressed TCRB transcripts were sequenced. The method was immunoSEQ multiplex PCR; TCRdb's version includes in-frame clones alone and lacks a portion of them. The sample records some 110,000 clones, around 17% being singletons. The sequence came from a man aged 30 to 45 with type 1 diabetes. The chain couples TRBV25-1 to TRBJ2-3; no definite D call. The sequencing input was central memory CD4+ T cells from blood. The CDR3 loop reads CASETTADTQYF. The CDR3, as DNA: TGTGCCAGCGAGACGACGGCAGATACGCAGTATTTT.